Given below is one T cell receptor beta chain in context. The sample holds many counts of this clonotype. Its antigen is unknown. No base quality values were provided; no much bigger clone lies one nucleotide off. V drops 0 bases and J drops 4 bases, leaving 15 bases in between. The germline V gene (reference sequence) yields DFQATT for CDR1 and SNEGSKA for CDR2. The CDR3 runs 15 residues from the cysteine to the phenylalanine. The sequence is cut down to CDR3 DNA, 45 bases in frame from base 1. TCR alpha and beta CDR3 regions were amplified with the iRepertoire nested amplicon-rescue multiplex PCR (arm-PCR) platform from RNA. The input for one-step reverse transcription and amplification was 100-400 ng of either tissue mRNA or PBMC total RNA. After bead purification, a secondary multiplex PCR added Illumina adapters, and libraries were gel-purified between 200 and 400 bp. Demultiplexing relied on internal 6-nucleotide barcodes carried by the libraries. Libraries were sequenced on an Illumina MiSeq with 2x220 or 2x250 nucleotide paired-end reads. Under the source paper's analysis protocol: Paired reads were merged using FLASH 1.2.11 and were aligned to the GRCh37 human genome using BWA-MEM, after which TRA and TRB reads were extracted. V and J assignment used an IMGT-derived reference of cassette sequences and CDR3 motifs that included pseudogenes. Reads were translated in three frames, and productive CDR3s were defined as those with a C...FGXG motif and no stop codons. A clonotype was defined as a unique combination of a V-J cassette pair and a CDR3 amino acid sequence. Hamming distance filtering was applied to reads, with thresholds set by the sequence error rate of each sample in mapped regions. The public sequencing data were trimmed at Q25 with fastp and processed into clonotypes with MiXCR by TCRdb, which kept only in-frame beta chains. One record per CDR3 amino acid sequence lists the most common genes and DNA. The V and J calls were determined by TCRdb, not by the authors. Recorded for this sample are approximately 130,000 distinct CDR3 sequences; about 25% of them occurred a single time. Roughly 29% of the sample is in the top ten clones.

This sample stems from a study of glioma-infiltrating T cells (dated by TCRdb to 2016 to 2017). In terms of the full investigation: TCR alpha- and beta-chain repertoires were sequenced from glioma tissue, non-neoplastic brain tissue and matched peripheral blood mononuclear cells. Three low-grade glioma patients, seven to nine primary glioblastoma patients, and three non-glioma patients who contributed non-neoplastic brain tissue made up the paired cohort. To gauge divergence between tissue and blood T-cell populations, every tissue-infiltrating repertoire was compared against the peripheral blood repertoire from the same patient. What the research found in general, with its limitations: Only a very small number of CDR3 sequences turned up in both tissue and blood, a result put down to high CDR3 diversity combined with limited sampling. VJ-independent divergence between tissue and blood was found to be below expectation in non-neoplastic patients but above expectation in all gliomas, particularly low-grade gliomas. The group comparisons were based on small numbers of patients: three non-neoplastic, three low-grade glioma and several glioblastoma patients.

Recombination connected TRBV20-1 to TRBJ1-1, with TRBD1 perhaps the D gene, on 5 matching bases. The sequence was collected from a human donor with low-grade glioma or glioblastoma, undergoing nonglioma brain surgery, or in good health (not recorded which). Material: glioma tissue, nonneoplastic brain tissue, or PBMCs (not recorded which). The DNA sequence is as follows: TGCAGTGCTAGAGATTCTGGGGGTTCGAGCACTGAAGCTTTCTTT. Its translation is CSARDSGGSSTEAFF.